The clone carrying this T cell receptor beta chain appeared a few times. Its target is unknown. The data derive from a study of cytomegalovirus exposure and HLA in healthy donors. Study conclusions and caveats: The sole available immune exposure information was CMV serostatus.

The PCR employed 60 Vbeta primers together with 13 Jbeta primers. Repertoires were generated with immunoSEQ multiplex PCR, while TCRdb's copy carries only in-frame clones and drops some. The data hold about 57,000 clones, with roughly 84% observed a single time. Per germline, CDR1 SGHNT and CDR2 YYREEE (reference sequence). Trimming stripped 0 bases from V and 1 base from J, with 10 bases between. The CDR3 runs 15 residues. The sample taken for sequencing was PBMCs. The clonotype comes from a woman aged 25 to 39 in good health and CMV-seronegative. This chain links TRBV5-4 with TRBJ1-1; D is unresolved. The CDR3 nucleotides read TGTGCCAGCAGCTTGGCGCGGGTGGGGAACACTGAAGCTTTCTTT. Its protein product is CASSLARVGNTEAFF. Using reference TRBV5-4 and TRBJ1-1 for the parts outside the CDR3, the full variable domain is ETGVTQSPTHLIKTRGQQVTLRCSSQSGHNTVSWYQQALGQGPQFIFQYYREEENGRGNFPPRFSGLQFPNYSSELNVNALELDDSALYLCASSLARVGNTEAFFGQGTRLTVV.